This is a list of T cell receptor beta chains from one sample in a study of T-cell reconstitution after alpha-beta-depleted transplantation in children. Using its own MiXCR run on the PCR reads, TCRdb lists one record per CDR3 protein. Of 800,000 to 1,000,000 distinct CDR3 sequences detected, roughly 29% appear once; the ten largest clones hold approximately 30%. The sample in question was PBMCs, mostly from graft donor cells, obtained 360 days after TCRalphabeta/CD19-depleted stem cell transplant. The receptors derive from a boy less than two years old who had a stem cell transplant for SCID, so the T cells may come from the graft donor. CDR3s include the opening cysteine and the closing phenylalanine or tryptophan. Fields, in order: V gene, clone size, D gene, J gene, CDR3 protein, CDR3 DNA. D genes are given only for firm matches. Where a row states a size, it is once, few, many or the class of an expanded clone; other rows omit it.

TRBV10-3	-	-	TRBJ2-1	CAISVVRLHREQFF	TGTGCCATCAGTGTAGTCCGGCTCCATCGGGAGCAGTTCTTC
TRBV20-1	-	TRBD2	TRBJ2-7	CSARDSRRGGHEQYF	TGCAGTGCTAGAGATTCGAGACGGGGGGGGCACGAGCAGTACTTC
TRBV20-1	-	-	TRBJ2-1	CSATDSSLINEQFF	TGCAGTGCCACGGACAGCAGCCTTATCAATGAGCAGTTCTTC
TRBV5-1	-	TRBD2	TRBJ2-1	CASSLEGLAYFNEQFF	TGCGCCAGCAGCTTGGAAGGACTAGCGTATTTCAATGAGCAGTTCTTC
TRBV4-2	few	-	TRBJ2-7	CASSPHGYTYEQYF	TGTGCCAGCAGCCCCCACGGCTACACCTACGAGCAGTACTTC
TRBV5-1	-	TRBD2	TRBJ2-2	CASIPGGPGTGELFF	TGCGCCAGCATCCCGGGGGGGCCAGGGACCGGGGAGCTGTTTTTT
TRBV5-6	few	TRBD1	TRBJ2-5	CASSLEDREVETQYF	TGTGCCAGCAGCTTGGAGGACAGGGAGGTGGAGACCCAGTACTTC
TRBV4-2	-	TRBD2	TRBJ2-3	CASSQDGTIMDTQYF	TGTGCCAGCAGCCAAGATGGGACTATAATGGATACGCAGTATTTT
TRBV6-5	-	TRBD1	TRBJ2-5	CASSYLMGFRGRQETQYF	TGTGCCAGCAGTTACCTGATGGGGTTCAGGGGGCGGCAAGAGACCCAGTACTTC
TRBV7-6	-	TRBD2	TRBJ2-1	CASSDIWGGGQFF	TGTGCCAGCAGCGATATCTGGGGGGGAGGCCAGTTCTTC
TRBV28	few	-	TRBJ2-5	CASSLSLPGTQYF	TGTGCCAGCAGCTTATCCCTGCCGGGGACCCAGTACTTC
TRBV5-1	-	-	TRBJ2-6	CASSLGSSGGNVLTF	TGCGCCAGCAGCTTGGGGTCCTCTGGGGGCAACGTCCTGACTTTC
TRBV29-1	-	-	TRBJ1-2	CSVEEGNRVNGYTF	TGCAGCGTTGAAGAAGGCAACAGGGTCAACGGCTACACCTTC
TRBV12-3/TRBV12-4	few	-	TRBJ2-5	CASSLRKGPETQYF	TGTGCCAGCAGCCTTCGGAAGGGACCAGAGACCCAGTACTTC
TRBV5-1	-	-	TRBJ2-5	CASVKDAQSQETQYF	TGCGCCAGCGTCAAGGATGCTCAATCCCAAGAGACCCAGTACTTC
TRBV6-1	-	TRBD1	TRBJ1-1	CASSQNAGTANTEAFF	TGTGCCAGCAGTCAAAACGCCGGGACAGCGAACACTGAAGCTTTCTTT
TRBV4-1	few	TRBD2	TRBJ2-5	CASSQDRPAGGQETQYF	TGCGCCAGCAGCCAAGATCGTCCAGCGGGGGGGCAAGAGACCCAGTACTTC
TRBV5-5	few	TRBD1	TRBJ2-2	CASSTQGAKLNTGELFF	TGTGCCAGCAGTACACAGGGGGCTAAGTTAAACACCGGGGAGCTGTTTTTT
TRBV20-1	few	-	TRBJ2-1	CSARRTVLSSYNEQFF	TGCAGTGCTAGAAGGACAGTGCTGAGCTCCTACAATGAGCAGTTCTTC
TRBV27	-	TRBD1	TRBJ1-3	CASSSLQGARGNTIYF	TGTGCCAGCAGTTCTTTACAGGGGGCGCGCGGAAACACCATATATTTT
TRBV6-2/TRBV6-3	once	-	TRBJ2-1	CASRPRGNDDNEQFF	TGTGCCAGCAGGCCCCGGGGGAACGACGACAATGAGCAGTTCTTC
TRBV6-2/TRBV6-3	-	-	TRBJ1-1	CASSYPLNTEAFF	TGTGCCAGCAGTTATCCCCTGAACACTGAAGCTTTCTTT
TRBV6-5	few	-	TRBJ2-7	CASSYSTGNYYEQYF	TGTGCCAGCAGTTACTCGACAGGCAACTACTACGAGCAGTACTTC
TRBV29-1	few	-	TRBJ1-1	CSVVSRSGTEAFF	TGCAGCGTTGTGAGCAGGTCGGGCACTGAAGCTTTCTTT
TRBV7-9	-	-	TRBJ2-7	CASSHRESSYEQYF	TGTGCCAGCAGCCACAGGGAGAGCTCCTACGAGCAGTACTTC
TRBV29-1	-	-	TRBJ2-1	CSVHRDIFNEQFF	TGCAGCGTCCACCGGGACATTTTCAATGAGCAGTTCTTC
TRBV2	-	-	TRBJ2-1	CASSEGGPGGYNEQFF	TGTGCCAGCAGTGAAGGGGGGCCAGGAGGTTACAATGAGCAGTTCTTC
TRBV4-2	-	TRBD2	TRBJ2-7	CASSQPELAGYSSYEQYF	TGTGCCAGCAGCCAACCAGAGCTAGCGGGTTACAGCTCCTACGAGCAGTACTTC
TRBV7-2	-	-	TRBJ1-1	CASSLVGQPNTEAFF	TGTGCCAGCAGCTTAGTTGGCCAGCCCAACACTGAAGCTTTCTTT
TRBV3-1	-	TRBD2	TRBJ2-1	CASSQGRASGGGEQFF	TGTGCCAGCAGCCAAGGTAGGGCTAGCGGGGGCGGAGAGCAGTTCTTC
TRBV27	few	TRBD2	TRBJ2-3	CASTAGGGLYTDTQYF	TGTGCCAGCACCGCTGGGGGGGGGTTATATACAGATACGCAGTATTTT
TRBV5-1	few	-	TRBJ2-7	CASSPGTLSSYEQYF	TGCGCCAGCAGCCCGGGGACTTTGAGCTCCTACGAGCAGTACTTC
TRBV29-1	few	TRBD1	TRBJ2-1	CSVQLLQGGEQFF	TGCAGCGTCCAACTGTTACAGGGGGGTGAGCAGTTCTTC
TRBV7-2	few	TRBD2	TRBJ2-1	CASSLASGTPSDNEQFF	TGTGCCAGCAGCTTAGCGAGCGGGACCCCCAGTGACAATGAGCAGTTCTTC
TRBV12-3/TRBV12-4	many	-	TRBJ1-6	CASTPGDKDSPLHF	TGTGCCAGCACCCCTGGGGATAAGGATTCACCCCTCCACTTT
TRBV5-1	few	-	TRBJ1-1	CASSAYMNTEAFF	TGCGCCAGCAGCGCTTACATGAACACTGAAGCTTTCTTT
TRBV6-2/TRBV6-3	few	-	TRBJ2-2	CATVMDYLNTGELFF	TGTGCCACAGTGATGGACTACCTCAACACCGGGGAGCTGTTTTTT
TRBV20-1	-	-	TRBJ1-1	CSASLPERWDEAFF	TGCAGTGCTAGTTTGCCGGAGCGCTGGGATGAAGCTTTCTTT
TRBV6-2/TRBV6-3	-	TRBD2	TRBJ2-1	CASSSDTTSRTQFF	TGTGCCAGCAGTTCCGACACGACTAGCCGTACGCAGTTCTTC
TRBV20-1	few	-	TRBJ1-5	CSAWAVGQPQHF	TGCAGTGCCTGGGCCGTCGGACAGCCCCAGCATTTT
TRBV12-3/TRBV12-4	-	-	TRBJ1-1	CASSTVDTEAFF	TGTGCCAGCAGCACTGTGGACACTGAAGCTTTCTTT
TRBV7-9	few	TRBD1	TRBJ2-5	CASSFIGQGLETQYF	TGTGCCAGCAGCTTTATCGGACAGGGCCTAGAGACCCAGTACTTC